This is a list of T cell receptor beta chains from one sample in a study of blood T cell repertoires in COVID-19. Only in-frame clones appear in the TCRdb table, and some are missing; sequencing was by immunoSEQ multiplex PCR. The sample has 97,000 or so clones, approximately 82% seen once. Sequenced input: peripheral blood. Receptors originate from an older man with acute or convalescent COVID-19. CDR3s include the opening cysteine and the closing phenylalanine or tryptophan. D genes are given only for firm matches. Clone size is stated in some rows and not others, as once, few, many or a class when expanded.

V: TRBV7-3; D: NA; J: TRBJ1-1; size: NA; CDR3: CASSSQGNTEAFF; DNA: TGTGCCAGCAGCTCACAGGGGAACACTGAAGCTTTCTTT
V: TRBV28; D: NA; J: TRBJ1-2; size: NA; CDR3: CASSLTPVREGYTF; DNA: TGTGCCAGCAGTTTAACCCCCGTGAGGGAGGGCTACACCTTC
V: TRBV18; D: NA; J: TRBJ2-1; size: NA; CDR3: CASSPLRNEQFF; DNA: TGTGCCAGCTCTCCCTTGAGGAATGAGCAGTTCTTC
V: TRBV18; D: TRBD1; J: TRBJ2-7; size: once; CDR3: CASSAGTGSTYEQYF; DNA: TGTGCCAGCTCAGCCGGGACAGGGTCTACCTACGAGCAGTACTTC
V: TRBV2; D: NA; J: TRBJ2-5; size: NA; CDR3: CASSRGIETQYF; DNA: TGTGCCAGCAGTCGGGGGATAGAGACCCAGTACTTC
V: TRBV5-1; D: TRBD1; J: TRBJ1-2; size: NA; CDR3: CASKVGQGAYGYTF; DNA: TGCGCCAGCAAGGTGGGACAGGGGGCCTATGGCTACACCTTC
V: TRBV30; D: NA; J: TRBJ2-6; size: NA; CDR3: CAWTPWQAGANVLTF; DNA: TGTGCCTGGACACCTTGGCAGGCTGGGGCCAACGTCCTGACTTTC
V: TRBV7-9; D: TRBD1; J: TRBJ2-7; size: NA; CDR3: CASSSGTVVYEQYF; DNA: TGTGCCAGCAGCTCCGGGACAGTTGTCTACGAGCAGTACTTC
V: TRBV9; D: TRBD1; J: TRBJ2-1; size: NA; CDR3: CASSRQGQGEQFF; DNA: TGTGCCAGCAGCCGACAGGGGCAGGGTGAGCAGTTCTTC
V: TRBV5-1; D: NA; J: TRBJ2-3; size: NA; CDR3: CASSLGRARGTDTQYF; DNA: TGCGCCAGCAGCTTGGGGCGGGCCCGAGGCACAGATACGCAGTATTTT
V: TRBV18; D: NA; J: TRBJ2-5; size: NA; CDR3: CASSLTRNQETQYF; DNA: TGTGCCAGCTCCCTTACTAGAAATCAAGAGACCCAGTACTTC
V: TRBV9; D: TRBD2; J: TRBJ2-5; size: NA; CDR3: CASSVGGGGRGETQYF; DNA: TGTGCCAGCAGCGTAGGTGGCGGGGGACGGGGAGAGACCCAGTACTTC
V: TRBV25-1; D: TRBD1; J: TRBJ1-5; size: NA; CDR3: CASGEGGQGGQPQHF; DNA: TGTGCCAGTGGGGAAGGGGGACAGGGTGGCCAGCCCCAGCATTTT
V: TRBV28; D: TRBD1; J: TRBJ1-5; size: NA; CDR3: CASSTYQGGNQPQHF; DNA: TGTGCCAGCAGTACATATCAGGGGGGCAATCAGCCCCAGCATTTT
V: TRBV27; D: TRBD1; J: TRBJ1-6; size: NA; CDR3: CASSFTETGGSPLHF; DNA: TGTGCCAGCAGTTTTACGGAAACAGGGGGCTCACCCCTCCACTTT
V: TRBV6-1; D: TRBD2; J: TRBJ2-1; size: NA; CDR3: CASNEAGGGNEQFF; DNA: TGTGCCAGCAATGAAGCGGGCGGGGGGAATGAGCAGTTCTTC
V: TRBV2; D: TRBD2; J: TRBJ2-5; size: NA; CDR3: CASRGDAGVRETQYF; DNA: TGTGCCAGCAGGGGGGATGCGGGAGTACGGGAGACCCAGTACTTC
V: TRBV7-2; D: TRBD2; J: TRBJ2-3; size: NA; CDR3: CASSRGGATDTQYF; DNA: TGTGCCAGCAGTCGCGGGGGGGCCACAGATACGCAGTATTTT
V: TRBV5-6; D: NA; J: TRBJ1-1; size: NA; CDR3: CASSLAARGSAGTEAFF; DNA: TGTGCCAGCAGCTTGGCCGCTCGTGGGTCTGCGGGCACTGAAGCTTTCTTT
V: TRBV18; D: NA; J: TRBJ2-2; size: few; CDR3: CASSPRTGGSTGELFF; DNA: TGTGCCAGCTCACCTCGTACCGGGGGATCGACCGGGGAGCTGTTTTTT
V: TRBV4-1; D: NA; J: TRBJ2-1; size: NA; CDR3: CASSLRRDSGTYNEQFF; DNA: TGCGCCAGCAGCCTTCGGCGGGACTCCGGCACCTACAATGAGCAGTTCTTC
V: TRBV7-3; D: NA; J: TRBJ2-2; size: NA; CDR3: CASSFYRRNTGELFF; DNA: TGTGCCAGCAGCTTCTACCGGAGGAACACCGGGGAGCTGTTTTTT
V: TRBV19; D: NA; J: TRBJ1-1; size: once; CDR3: CASSKRGSNTEAFF; DNA: TGTGCCAGTAGTAAAAGGGGTTCGAACACTGAAGCTTTCTTT
V: TRBV18; D: TRBD1; J: TRBJ1-6; size: NA; CDR3: CASSPPGGTNSPLHF; DNA: TGTGCCAGCTCACCCCCAGGGGGGACTAATTCACCCCTCCACTTT
V: TRBV24-1; D: TRBD1; J: TRBJ1-2; size: NA; CDR3: CATSDPGQGDGYTF; DNA: TGTGCCACCAGTGATCCGGGACAGGGGGATGGCTACACCTTC
V: TRBV7-6; D: NA; J: TRBJ1-5; size: NA; CDR3: CASSPGPGRNNQPQHF; DNA: TGTGCCAGCAGCCCTGGGCCTGGGAGGAACAATCAGCCCCAGCATTTT
V: TRBV5-1; D: TRBD1; J: TRBJ1-4; size: NA; CDR3: CATREGAITNEKLFF; DNA: TGCGCCACCCGCGAGGGGGCTATAACTAATGAAAAACTGTTTTTT
V: TRBV7-9; D: TRBD1; J: TRBJ1-3; size: NA; CDR3: CASSPGQGAYSGNTIYF; DNA: TGTGCCAGCAGCCCAGGACAGGGGGCCTACTCTGGAAACACCATATATTTT
V: TRBV18; D: NA; J: TRBJ1-6; size: NA; CDR3: CASSPRSEVSPLHF; DNA: TGTGCCAGCTCCCCGCGCTCGGAGGTCTCACCCCTCCACTTT
V: TRBV29-1; D: TRBD2; J: TRBJ2-7; size: NA; CDR3: CSVNLAGAYYEQYF; DNA: TGCAGCGTTAACCTAGCGGGGGCCTATTACGAGCAGTACTTC
V: TRBV5-6; D: TRBD2; J: TRBJ2-7; size: NA; CDR3: CASSLGAGANEQYF; DNA: TGTGCCAGCAGCTTGGGAGCGGGAGCCAACGAGCAGTACTTC
V: TRBV7-2; D: NA; J: TRBJ1-1; size: NA; CDR3: CASSYRDLVSEAFF; DNA: TGTGCCAGCAGTTACAGGGATCTGGTCTCTGAAGCTTTCTTT
V: TRBV27; D: NA; J: TRBJ1-6; size: once; CDR3: CASSLYGISDSPLHF; DNA: TGTGCCAGCAGTTTATACGGTATTTCGGATTCACCCCTCCACTTT
V: TRBV7-3; D: NA; J: TRBJ1-6; size: NA; CDR3: CASSLRSRGSPLHF; DNA: TGTGCCAGCAGCTTAAGGTCCAGGGGATCACCCCTCCACTTT
V: TRBV10-3; D: TRBD1; J: TRBJ1-1; size: NA; CDR3: CAISASGQGRSEAFF; DNA: TGTGCCATCAGTGCGAGTGGACAGGGGAGATCTGAAGCTTTCTTT
V: TRBV10-3; D: NA; J: TRBJ1-3; size: NA; CDR3: CAISAAPGSGNTIYF; DNA: TGTGCCATCAGTGCCGCCCCGGGCTCTGGAAACACCATATATTTT
V: TRBV28; D: NA; J: TRBJ1-5; size: NA; CDR3: CASSLEAQPQHF; DNA: TGTGCCAGCAGTTTAGAAGCTCAGCCCCAGCATTTT
V: TRBV7-9; D: NA; J: TRBJ2-7; size: NA; CDR3: CASSLPGGDEQYF; DNA: TGTGCCAGCAGCCTCCCGGGGGGCGACGAGCAGTACTTC
V: TRBV2; D: TRBD1; J: TRBJ1-5; size: NA; CDR3: CASSGRTGHQPQHF; DNA: TGTGCCAGCAGTGGTAGGACAGGACACCAGCCCCAGCATTTT
V: TRBV30; D: NA; J: TRBJ2-5; size: NA; CDR3: CAWSDSGGVTQYF; DNA: TGTGCCTGGAGTGACTCCGGAGGGGTGACCCAGTACTTC
V: TRBV19; D: TRBD2; J: TRBJ2-1; size: NA; CDR3: CASNKREGPLNEQFF; DNA: TGTGCCAGCAACAAGCGGGAGGGCCCTCTCAATGAGCAGTTCTTC
V: TRBV2; D: NA; J: TRBJ1-5; size: NA; CDR3: CASAGRGGNQPQHF; DNA: TGTGCCAGCGCAGGTAGGGGTGGTAATCAGCCCCAGCATTTT
V: TRBV6-1; D: TRBD1; J: TRBJ1-6; size: NA; CDR3: CASSEPTGDSPLHF; DNA: TGTGCCAGCAGTGAACCCACAGGGGATTCACCCCTCCACTTT
V: TRBV2; D: NA; J: TRBJ2-1; size: NA; CDR3: CASRGGGPYNEQFF; DNA: TGTGCCAGCCGTGGCGGGGGCCCGTACAATGAGCAGTTCTTC
V: TRBV6-6; D: TRBD1; J: TRBJ1-5; size: NA; CDR3: CASSRDRVVNQPQHF; DNA: TGTGCCAGCAGCCGGGACAGGGTTGTCAATCAGCCCCAGCATTTT
V: TRBV28; D: NA; J: TRBJ2-7; size: NA; CDR3: CASSLWSAGEQYF; DNA: TGTGCCAGCAGTTTATGGTCGGCGGGGGAGCAGTACTTC
V: TRBV11-1; D: NA; J: TRBJ2-1; size: NA; CDR3: CASSLRQNYNEQFF; DNA: TGTGCCAGCAGCCTCCGACAGAACTACAATGAGCAGTTCTTC
V: TRBV6-6; D: NA; J: TRBJ2-3; size: once; CDR3: CASMKNLGTDTQYF; DNA: TGTGCCAGCATGAAAAACCTCGGGACAGATACGCAGTATTTT
V: TRBV25-1; D: NA; J: TRBJ2-5; size: NA; CDR3: CASSPLDGGETQYF; DNA: TGTGCCAGCAGTCCTCTAGATGGGGGGGAGACCCAGTACTTC
V: TRBV29-1; D: NA; J: TRBJ1-1; size: NA; CDR3: CSVSNGGTTEAFF; DNA: TGCAGCGTTAGTAATGGGGGGACCACTGAAGCTTTCTTT
V: TRBV19; D: TRBD2; J: TRBJ2-6; size: NA; CDR3: CASRPTSGRAGANVLTF; DNA: TGTGCCAGTAGGCCTACTAGCGGGAGGGCTGGGGCCAACGTCCTGACTTTC
V: TRBV28; D: NA; J: TRBJ2-2; size: NA; CDR3: CASSSGGLAFAGELFF; DNA: TGTGCCAGCAGTTCCGGAGGGCTAGCATTTGCCGGGGAGCTGTTTTTT
V: TRBV7-2; D: TRBD2; J: TRBJ2-1; size: NA; CDR3: CASSSGLAGYNEQFF; DNA: TGTGCCAGCAGCTCGGGGCTAGCGGGATACAATGAGCAGTTCTTC
V: TRBV14; D: NA; J: TRBJ1-2; size: once; CDR3: CASSQVRAGYTF; DNA: TGTGCCAGCAGCCAAGTCAGGGCTGGCTACACCTTC